The 30 T cell receptor beta chains below were found in one sample sequenced in a study of regulatory T cells in long-lasting Graves disease. CDR3-region Arm-PCR and iRepertoire HTBI primers produced the TCR beta libraries. In TCRdb, the multiplex PCR reads were re-called with MiXCR into one record per CDR3 protein. This table holds a few hundred thousand distinct CDR3 sequences, about 12% found once. Sample time point: newly diagnosed GD, antithyroid drugs for less than 3 months. RNA from PBMCs was the source of the TCR library. This sample also appeared in a second study, on T cells in Graves' hyperthyroidism and ophthalmopathy.

The specimen comprised peripheral blood mononuclear cells (PBMCs), sampled at new diagnosis, from a patient treated with antithyroid drugs. These receptor sequences come from a woman aged 18-35 years with Graves disease.

This clonotype was counted ten times or more. The rearrangement uses TRBV20-1 and TRBJ2-5; 9 bases are a match to TRBD1. The ends lost 7 bases at V and 5 bases at J; junction bases unmatched: 5. CDR1 and CDR2 (germline): DFQATT, SNEGSKA (reference sequence). This CDR3 is 12 amino acids long. This CDR3 is CSVGDRVETQYF. In nucleotides, the CDR3 is TGCAGTGTCGGGGACAGGGTGGAGACCCAGTACTTC.

This clonotype was observed many times. This chain uses TRBV20-1 with TRBJ1-2, with 8 bases identical to TRBD1. CDR3 size: 14 residues. V lost 4 bases, J lost 4 bases, and 8 bases stayed unmatched. Germline V CDR1 and CDR2: DFQATT, SNEGSKA (reference sequence). Here the CDR3 reads CSAKGQALRYGYTF. CDR3 nucleotide sequence: TGCAGTGCTAAGGGACAGGCTCTTCGCTATGGCTACACCTTC.

This clonotype was recorded a few times. V and J are TRBV30 and TRBJ2-2; D remains ambiguous. Germline values: CDR1 GTSNPN, CDR2 SVGIG (reference sequence). The V end was cut by 3 bases, the J end by 3 bases, with 2 bases between. This CDR3 has 11 residues. The CDR3 bases are TGTGCCTGGAGCCACACCGGGGAGCTGTTTTTT. Protein sequence: CAWSHTGELFF.

This chain links TRBV12-3 or TRBV12-4 with TRBJ1-5; no clear D. The CDR3 has 17 amino acids. With 0 bases removed from V and 4 bases from J, the gap between germline ends came to 16 bases. The CDR3 loop reads CASSLAPPGSLNQPQHF. CDR3 nucleotide sequence: TGTGCCAGCAGTTTAGCGCCGCCAGGCAGCCTTAATCAGCCCCAGCATTTT.

This clonotype has ten or more counts. The chain combines TRBV28 with TRBJ2-7; 7 bases match TRBD2. The CDR3 totals 13 residues. The germline V gene encodes CDR1 MDHEN and CDR2 SYDVKM. Trimming cost V 6 bases and J 2 bases; bases outside gene matches: 4. This CDR3 is CASSPGGTYEQYV. In DNA form, the CDR3 reads TGTGCCAGCAGCCCGGGGGGAACCTACGAGCAGTACGTC.

This clonotype was recorded many times. The V gene is TRBV12-3 or TRBV12-4, the J gene TRBJ1-2; D is ambiguous. The CDR3 loop spans 13 amino acids. V was pared by 3 bases and J by 3 bases, with 8 bases between. The CDR3, as DNA: TGTGCCAGCAGTTTTAGGGCAGACTATGGCTACACCTTC. This encodes CASSFRADYGYTF.

This clonotype was detected many times. The chain links TRBV7-9 to TRBJ2-7, with D possibly TRBD2 on 6 matching bases. Germline CDR1 is SEHNR and CDR2 is FQNEAQ (reference sequence). This CDR3 spans 12 amino acids. The V end was cut by 3 bases, the J end by 6 bases, with 9 bases between. The CDR3 sequence: CASSLGGGEQYV. DNA of the CDR3: TGTGCCAGCAGCTTGGGAGGTGGCGAGCAGTACGTC.

This clonotype was counted many times. The genes are TRBV29-1 and TRBJ2-1; D gene uncertain. The CDR3 runs 12 residues. V lost 6 bases and J 7 bases, leaving 13 bases between the germline ends. Germline V gene sequence: CDR1 SQVTM, CDR2 ANQGSEA. The CDR3 sequence is CSVDSPANEQFF. DNA of the CDR3: TGCAGCGTCGACTCCCCAGCGAATGAGCAGTTCTTC.

This clonotype showed up many times. V gene TRBV4-3 combines with J gene TRBJ1-5; no reliable D call. Germline CDR1 is LGHNA and CDR2 is YSLEER. V lost 3 bases, J lost 4 bases, and 10 bases lay in between. The CDR3 is 14 residues long. In DNA, the CDR3 is TGCGCCAGCAGCCAGAATGGGAGAAATCAGCCCCAGCATTTT. Its translation: CASSQNGRNQPQHF.

CDR3 sequence: CASSQGDPLSGELFF. DNA for the CDR3: TGTGCCAGCAGCCAAGGTGACCCGCTCTCCGGGGAGCTGTTTTTT. J is TRBJ2-2 and V is TRBV4-2, with no clear D. V was pared by 1 base and J by 6 bases, with 12 bases between. Looked up from germline, CDR1 is LGHNA and CDR2 is YNFKEQ. This CDR3 spans 15 amino acids.

This clonotype was counted at least ten times. V usage is TRBV7-9 and J usage is TRBJ2-5; D unresolved. The germline gives CDR1 SEHNR, CDR2 FQNEAQ (reference sequence). The germline V and J ends were trimmed by 1 base and 1 base, with 13 bases remaining between them. This CDR3 contains 16 residues. CDR3 sequence: CASSLVSGFRQETQYF. The CDR3 DNA reads as TGTGCCAGCAGCTTAGTGTCCGGCTTTCGCCAAGAGACCCAGTACTTC.

This clonotype was recorded a few times. The V gene is TRBV20-1, the J gene TRBJ2-5; D is unresolved. This CDR3 has 13 amino acids. CDR1 and CDR2 from the germline V gene are DFQATT and SNEGSKA (reference sequence). V was cut by 1 base and J by 1 base, with 7 bases left in between. Here the CDR3 reads CSARVPVQETQYF. The CDR3 bases are TGCAGTGCTAGAGTTCCAGTCCAAGAGACCCAGTACTTC.

This clonotype was counted many times. The chain has TRBV6-5 and TRBJ1-3; D gene unclear. There are 12 residues in the CDR3. Germline CDR1 and CDR2: MNHEY and SVGAGI. Trimming cost V 2 bases and J 6 bases, with 5 bases left between them. As DNA, the CDR3 is TGTGCCAGCAGTTACGCGGCAAACACCATATATTTT. Translation: CASSYAANTIYF.

The V call is TRBV20-1, the J call TRBJ2-1; D perhaps matches TRBD1 (5 bases). Looked up from germline, CDR1 is DFQATT and CDR2 is SNEGSKA (reference sequence). Trimming stripped 6 bases from V and 9 bases from J, with 12 bases between. This CDR3 has 11 amino acids. CDR3 protein: CSARQNGEQFF. The CDR3 nucleotides are TGCAGTGCGCGACAGAACGGTGAGCAGTTCTTC.

CDR3 nucleotide sequence: TGTGCCAGCTCACCGATCCCCACCATTAGCTCTGGAAACACCATATATTTT. Protein sequence: CASSPIPTISSGNTIYF. The rearrangement links TRBV18 to TRBJ1-3; D call uncertain. The germline CDR1 and CDR2 sequences are KGHSH and LQKENI. Trimming left V 3 bases short and J 0 bases short, with 15 bases between. The CDR3 extends over 17 amino acids.

V and J are TRBV20-1 and TRBJ1-2, with TRBD1 identical over 7 bases. CDR3 length: 16 amino acids. Germline values: CDR1 DFQATT, CDR2 SNEGSKA (reference sequence). Trimming removed 0 bases from V and 2 bases from J; junction bases left unmatched: 9. CDR3: CSARDTPRQGNYGYTF. CDR3 DNA: TGCAGTGCTAGAGATACCCCCCGACAGGGCAACTATGGCTACACCTTC.

J is TRBJ2-5 and V is TRBV20-1; possibly TRBD2 for D (5 bases). The CDR3 covers 12 residues. Trimming stripped 4 bases from V and 5 bases from J, with 11 bases between. Germline-derived CDR1 and CDR2 are DFQATT and SNEGSKA (reference sequence). In nucleotides, the CDR3 is TGCAGTGCTACGGGGTCCGGTGAGACCCAGTACTTC. Translation gives CSATGSGETQYF.

There are many counts of this clonotype. J is TRBJ1-2 and V is TRBV7-9, with D unresolved. The CDR3 is 14 residues long. Per germline, CDR1 SEHNR and CDR2 FQNEAQ (reference sequence). Trimming took 7 bases from V and 4 from J, leaving 16 bases between them. The CDR3 coding sequence is TGTGCCAGCACCTTCTTGGCCTCGGTCTATGGCTACACCTTC. Its translation is CASTFLASVYGYTF.

This clonotype was detected only once. A much larger clone differs from this one at a single base, so this may be a read error. Given the absence of the conserved phenylalanine or tryptophan at the CDR3 end, a read error is likely. The chain has TRBV10-2 and TRBJ2-1; unclear D gene. CDR3 length: 13 residues. V was clipped by 5 bases and J by 6 bases, with 11 bases between them. Germline assignment: CDR1 WSHSY and CDR2 SAAADI. Here the CDR3 DNA reads TGCGCCAGCAGTACTCATGACCCCAATGAGCAGTTCTCC. It is translated as CASSTHDPNEQFS.

This clonotype was observed at least ten times. The chain employs TRBV7-9 and TRBJ1-2, with 7 bases lining up with TRBD1. The length of the CDR3 is 14 residues. Trimming took 2 bases from V and 7 from J; bases not matched to a gene: 7. CDR1 and CDR2 from the germline V gene are SEHNR and FQNEAQ (reference sequence). This chain's CDR3 is CASSLPEYRGGYTF. The CDR3, as DNA: TGTGCCAGCAGCTTACCCGAGTACAGGGGTGGCTACACCTTC.

This clonotype was seen many times. As DNA, the CDR3 is TGTGCCAGCAGGCCTTCAGAGACCGCTGAAGCTTTCTTT. As protein: CASRPSETAEAFF. The chain uses TRBV28 and TRBJ1-1; D gene unclear. CDR1 MDHEN and CDR2 SYDVKM come from the germline V gene. The V gene lost 6 bases and the J gene lost 6 bases, with 14 bases spanning the gap. This CDR3 has 13 residues.

This clonotype was counted at least ten times. The chain carries TRBV7-6 and TRBJ2-7; the match to TRBD2 covers 11 bases. The ends lost 6 bases at V and 5 bases at J; junction bases unmatched: 6. The CDR3 totals 14 residues. CDR1 and CDR2 (germline): SGHVS, FNYEAQ. This CDR3 reads CASSSGGEGHEQYF. The CDR3 DNA is TGTGCCAGCAGTAGCGGGGGGGAGGGCCACGAGCAGTACTTC.

This clonotype was found many times. The rearrangement links TRBV19 to TRBJ1-4; D remains unclear. The CDR3 runs to 14 residues. V was cut by 10 bases and J by 8 bases, with 20 bases left in between. Germline CDR1 LNHDA, CDR2 SQIVND (reference sequence). CDR3 sequence (DNA): TGTGCCACCACGGTACCCCCCCGAAACGAAAAACTGTTTTTT. Translated, it gives CATTVPPRNEKLFF.

The chain employs TRBV7-2 and TRBJ1-1; D might be TRBD1 (5 bases). Germline values: CDR1 SGHTA, CDR2 FQGNSA. The V and J ends lost 5 bases and 4 bases respectively, with 11 bases between them. This CDR3 is 13 amino acids long. This CDR3 is CASSLPQGTEAFF. For the CDR3, the DNA is TGTGCCAGCAGCCTCCCTCAGGGCACTGAAGCTTTCTTT. Drawing the rest from reference TRBV7-2 and TRBJ1-1, the complete variable domain is GAGVSQSPSNKVTEKGKDVELRCDPISGHTALYWYRQSLGQGLEFLIYFQGNSAPDKSGLPSDRFSAERTGGSVSTLTIQRTQQEDSAVYLCASSLPQGTEAFFGQGTRLTVV.

The chain uses TRBV20-1 and TRBJ2-7; 12 positions match TRBD1. There are 15 residues in the CDR3. Germline CDR1 and CDR2: DFQATT and SNEGSKA (reference sequence). V shed 6 bases and J 4 bases; nucleotides not matched to a gene: 10. CDR3 in DNA: TGCAGTGCCTGGGGGACAGGGGGCGGGATATACGAGCAGTACTTC. It encodes CSAWGTGGGIYEQYF.

This clonotype showed up many times. V usage is TRBV10-3 and J usage is TRBJ1-1; TRBD1 aligns across 7 bases. The trim removed 6 bases at V and 1 base at J, leaving 5 bases unmatched. The germline V gene encodes CDR1 ENHRY and CDR2 SYGVKD. CDR3 size: 14 residues. In DNA form, the CDR3 reads TGTGCCATCAGGGCGACAGGGACGAACACTGAAGCTTTCTTT. Translating gives CAIRATGTNTEAFF.

This chain joins TRBV5-1 and TRBJ2-5; a possible D gene is TRBD2 (6 bases). CDR1 is SGHRS, CDR2 YFSETQ, per germline. Trimming shortened V by 7 bases and J by 3 bases, and 22 bases separated the two germline ends. The length of the CDR3 is 16 residues. The CDR3 sequence is CASGPSHQAGKETQYF. The CDR3, as DNA: TGCGCCAGCGGCCCCTCCCATCAAGCGGGCAAAGAGACCCAGTACTTC.

This clonotype has only a few counts. The V gene is TRBV11-2, the J gene TRBJ2-5, with TRBD2 identical over 8 bases. Losses at the gene ends were 2 bases for V and 1 base for J; bases not matched to a gene: 3. The CDR3 sequence is 15 residues long. CDR1 and CDR2 from the germline V gene are SGHAT and FQNNGV. The CDR3 loop reads CASSLFLAGQETQYF. DNA of the CDR3: TGTGCCAGCAGCTTATTCCTAGCGGGCCAAGAGACCCAGTACTTC.

The sample holds a few counts of this clonotype. V is TRBV13 and J is TRBJ2-5; D gene ambiguous. Germline CDR1 reads PRHDT; CDR2 reads FYEKMQ (reference sequence). This CDR3 region has 15 residues. Trimming left V 5 bases short and J 5 bases short, with 18 bases between. The CDR3 DNA reads TGTGCCAGCAGCGAAGCCGCGCCCCCCGCGGAGACCCAGTACTTC. Translation: CASSEAAPPAETQYF.

Only a few counts were recorded for this clonotype. This chain links TRBV29-1 with TRBJ1-4, with a tentative D call TRBD1 (6 bases). This CDR3 has 14 residues. CDR1 SQVTM and CDR2 ANQGSEA come from the germline V gene. With 7 bases removed from V and 4 bases from J, the gap between germline ends came to 16 bases. For the CDR3, the DNA is TGCAGCGCCAATTCACGGACAGATAATGAAAAACTGTTTTTT. Translated, it gives CSANSRTDNEKLFF.